The 7 T cell receptor beta chains listed next were all sequenced from one sample in a study of T cells in Graves' hyperthyroidism and ophthalmopathy. RNA transcripts yielded amplified TCR beta CDR3 regions. HTBI primers were the set used in a first-round RT-PCR of the TCR CDR3. TCRdb analysed the multiplex PCR reads with MiXCR anew, one entry per CDR3 protein. The sample lists 500,000 to 650,000 distinct CDR3 sequences, 40% to 50% occurring once. The sequenced sample was peripheral blood or thyroid tissue (not recorded which). The receptor set was obtained from an adult woman with Graves' disease, either hyperthyroidism or ophthalmopathy (not recorded which).

This clonotype was seen a handful of times. The chain employs TRBV9 and TRBJ2-5; weak D call: TRBD1 (6 bases). CDR1 SGDLS and CDR2 YYNGEE come from the germline V gene. The CDR3 is 15 amino acids. Trimming took 5 bases from V and 2 from J, leaving 16 bases between them. The CDR3 sequence is CASRIGGTGQETQYF. The DNA for the CDR3 is TGTGCCAGCAGGATAGGGGGAACGGGGCAAGAGACCCAGTACTTC.

The chain has TRBV20-1 and TRBJ2-7, with 10 nucleotides matching TRBD2. This CDR3 has 15 amino acids. Germline CDR1 is DFQATT and CDR2 is SNEGSKA (reference sequence). V shed 0 bases, J shed 2 bases, and the junction held 4 bases outside the gene matches. This chain's CDR3 is CSARDLLAGAYEQYF. In DNA, the CDR3 is TGCAGTGCTAGAGATCTCCTAGCGGGAGCCTACGAGCAGTACTTC.

The chain employs TRBV29-1 and TRBJ2-7; 14 bases fit TRBD2. Germline loops: CDR1 SQVTM, CDR2 ANQGSEA. This CDR3 has 14 residues. V was clipped by 6 bases and J by 12 bases; unmatched bases: 13. The CDR3 nucleotides read TGCAGCGTGGGGACAGGGGGGACTAGCGGGAGAAGGTACTTC. Translating gives CSVGTGGTSGRRYF.

This chain connects TRBV14 to TRBJ1-4, with TRBD1 matching 12 bases. The CDR3 runs to 15 residues. V gave up 3 bases and J gave up 7 bases; unmatched junction bases: 3. Germline V gives CDR1 SGHDN, CDR2 FVKESK. CDR3 nucleotide sequence: TGTGCCAGCAGCCAGGGACAGGGGGCGAGTGAAAAACTGTTTTTT. Encoded protein: CASSQGQGASEKLFF.

V and J are TRBV7-9 and TRBJ2-5; unclear D gene. CDR3 length: 15 amino acids. Trimming shortened V by 1 base and J by 2 bases, and 11 bases separated the two germline ends. The germline CDR1 and CDR2 sequences are SEHNR and FQNEAQ (reference sequence). CDR3 in amino acids: CASSLEVGLQETQYF. The CDR3 bases are TGTGCCAGCAGCTTAGAAGTGGGGTTACAAGAGACCCAGTACTTC.

There are many counts of this clonotype. The CDR3 DNA reads as TGTGCCAGCAGCGTTGAGGGACAGCCAAACTATGGCTACACCTTC. It encodes CASSVEGQPNYGYTF. The genes are TRBV9 and TRBJ1-2; 7 positions match TRBD1. The junction had 6 bases not matched to a gene; V was cut back by 2 bases and J by 2 bases. This CDR3 region has 15 residues. The germline gives CDR1 SGDLS, CDR2 YYNGEE.

This clonotype was seen a handful of times. CDR3 loop: CASSPRDRGIFGANVLTF. DNA for the CDR3: TGTGCCAGCAGCCCGCGGGACAGGGGAATATTTGGGGCCAACGTCCTGACTTTC. The V call is TRBV11-2, the J call TRBJ2-6, with 10 bases fitting TRBD1. V trimming: 5 bases; J trimming: 3 bases; junction bases outside the gene matches: 10. This CDR3 is 18 amino acids long. Germline assignment: CDR1 SGHAT and CDR2 FQNNGV.